This T cell receptor (beta chain) was captured by sequencing in a study of blood T cell repertoires in COVID-19. Across the study: There were acute and convalescent COVID-19 samples, and they came from the United States, Italy and Spain. The cDNA or gDNA used as material had been derived from T cells, B-cell-depleted T cells, or PBMCs.

Followed longitudinally, the Seattle patients had been enrolled during active infection. V lost 5 bases and J 5 bases, leaving 16 bases between the germline ends. Germline CDR1 MDHEN, CDR2 SYDVKM. The CDR3 sequence is 14 residues long. Authors' analysis steps: Estimates of nucleated cell counts were drawn from the amplification of reference gene primers. The protocol was immunoSEQ multiplex PCR, while the TCRdb copy is restricted to in-frame clones and leaves out a portion. V, J and clone size were drawn from that table, and D and trimming were deduced from the DNA. The sample has 150,000 or so clones; roughly nine tenths are singletons.

The clonotype comes from a man between 18 and 29 years old with COVID-19, enrolled during active disease. The sequenced material came from peripheral blood. The V and J genes are TRBV28 and TRBJ2-7; the D gene is possibly TRBD2 (5 bases). This CDR3 is CASSPRGVGHEQYF. As DNA, the CDR3 is TGTGCCAGCAGTCCTCGGGGAGTCGGTCACGAGCAGTACTTC. The full variable domain, its missing parts supplied by reference TRBV28 and TRBJ2-7, is DVKVTQSSRYLVKRTGEKVFLECVQDMDHENMFWYRQDPGLGLRLIYFSYDVKMKEKGDIPEGYSVSREKKERFSLILESASTNQTSMYLCASSPRGVGHEQYFGPGTRLTVT.